Each of the 5 T cell receptor beta chains below was sequenced from the same sample in a study of shared clonotypes between healthy human individuals. Sequenced by immunoSEQ multiplex PCR; TCRdb stores in-frame clones only, minus some. Here the sample spans hundreds of thousands of clones, about 73% being singletons. What was sequenced was memory CD4+ T cells sorted from blood. Subset of the sample: CD45RA-negative fraction. The receptors were gathered from a man aged 25-40 years in good health.

The rearrangement links TRBV9 to TRBJ2-5; D is possibly TRBD2 (5 bases). The CDR3 is 14 residues long. Germline loops: CDR1 SGDLS, CDR2 YYNGEE. The germline V and J ends were trimmed by 2 bases and 5 bases, with 13 bases remaining between them. The CDR3 loop is CASSVQSAGETQYF. The CDR3 DNA is TGTGCCAGCAGCGTTCAGTCTGCGGGCGAGACCCAGTACTTC.

The rearrangement links TRBV20-1 to TRBJ2-3; D call uncertain. There are 11 residues in the CDR3. In germline, CDR1 is DFQATT, CDR2 SNEGSKA (reference sequence). Trimming stripped 3 bases from V and 4 bases from J, with 5 bases between. The chain's CDR3 is CSASTPDTQYF. The CDR3, as DNA: TGCAGTGCTAGTACCCCAGATACGCAGTATTTT.

The table lists this clone with a count of one. This chain uses TRBV14 with TRBJ2-7; a possible D gene is TRBD2 (5 bases). The ends were cut back, 4 bases at V and 0 bases at J, with 16 bases in the middle. This CDR3 contains 16 residues. In germline, CDR1 is SGHDN, CDR2 FVKESK. CDR3 amino acids: CASSPAQTIDSYEQYF. The CDR3 nucleotides read TGTGCCAGCAGCCCCGCCCAGACTATAGACTCCTACGAGCAGTACTTC.

Here the CDR3 DNA reads TGTGCCAGTAGGGCCGGGACTAGCGGGGGGAATGAGCAGTTCTTC. Residues: CASRAGTSGGNEQFF. This rearrangement joins TRBV19 to TRBJ2-1; 15 bases are a match to TRBD2. Germline V CDR1 and CDR2: LNHDA, SQIVND (reference sequence). The CDR3 extends over 15 amino acids. V shed 6 bases, J shed 7 bases, and the junction held 4 bases outside the gene matches. Together with reference TRBV19 and TRBJ2-1, the CDR3 gives the full variable domain: DGGITQSPKYLFRKEGQNVTLSCEQNLNHDAMYWYRQDPGQGLRLIYYSQIVNDFQKGDIAEGYSVSREKKESFPLTVTSAQKNPTAFYLCASRAGTSGGNEQFFGPGTRLTVL.

The gene calls are TRBV6-5 and TRBJ2-1; the match to TRBD2 covers 7 bases. V lost 6 bases, J lost 4 bases, and 6 bases stayed unmatched. Germline CDR1 MNHEY, CDR2 SVGAGI. This CDR3 region has 14 residues. The CDR3 spells CASSSPSGYNEQFF. As DNA, the CDR3 is TGTGCCAGCAGCTCTCCTAGCGGTTACAATGAGCAGTTCTTC.